A single sample gave rise to the 15 T cell receptor beta chains below, sequenced in a study of identical twins. TCRdb reanalysed the 5' RACE reads using MiXCR and keeps one entry per CDR3 protein. The sample lists 350,000 to 600,000 distinct CDR3 sequences; 12% to 15% were seen once. The same data also contributed to another study, on yellow fever vaccine responses in identical twins.

Sequencing used CD4+ T cells sorted from blood. These receptors originate from a woman aged 18-35 years in good health.

This clonotype came up a few times. The V call is TRBV5-6, the J call TRBJ2-3; TRBD1 matches 11 bases. There are 16 residues in the CDR3. V shed 4 bases, J shed 0 bases, and the junction held 4 bases outside the gene matches. Germline CDR1 SGHDT, CDR2 YYEEEE. CDR3 in DNA: TGTGCCAGCAGCCGGGACAGGGGGGGCAGCACAGATACGCAGTATTTT. Protein sequence: CASSRDRGGSTDTQYF.

There are a few counts of this clonotype. This chain links TRBV12-3 or TRBV12-4 with TRBJ2-7, with D possibly called TRBD1 or TRBD2 (5 bases each). The CDR3 spans 13 residues. The V gene lost 6 bases and the J gene lost 4 bases, with 13 bases spanning the gap. The CDR3 loop reads CASSGTIPYEQYF. The CDR3 DNA reads as TGTGCCAGCAGCGGGACCATCCCTTACGAGCAGTACTTC.

V and J are TRBV11-2 and TRBJ2-7, with a possible D match to TRBD2 (5 bases). Germline V lookup: CDR1 SGHAT, CDR2 FQNNGV. The length of the CDR3 is 15 residues. Trimming removed 1 base from V and 2 bases from J, with 12 bases in between. CDR3: CASSLAPGSPYEQYF. CDR3 nucleotide sequence: TGTGCCAGCAGCTTAGCTCCGGGATCGCCCTACGAGCAGTACTTC.

This clonotype was observed many times. The rearrangement joins TRBV5-6 to TRBJ1-1; D is possibly TRBD1 (5 bases). Germline values: CDR1 SGHDT, CDR2 YYEEEE. Trimming took off 4 bases at V and 0 bases at J, with 19 bases between the two ends. This CDR3 comprises 17 residues. DNA of the CDR3: TGTGCCAGCAGCCCCCGGGACGGAGCCTTCATGAACACTGAAGCTTTCTTT. Encoded protein: CASSPRDGAFMNTEAFF.

In this sample, this clonotype turned up many times. The chain carries TRBV29-1 and TRBJ2-1, with 12 positions matching TRBD2. The V and J ends lost 7 bases and 9 bases, in that order; junction bases with no gene match: 10. CDR3 length: 14 amino acids. Germline V CDR1 and CDR2: SQVTM, ANQGSEA. The CDR3 region is CSARLAGVDSEQFF. The CDR3 bases are TGCAGCGCCAGACTAGCGGGAGTGGATAGTGAGCAGTTCTTC.

This clonotype has more than one count but fewer than ten. The chain uses TRBV10-2 and TRBJ2-7; 12 bases fit TRBD2. CDR1 is WSHSY, CDR2 SAAADI, per germline. The trim removed 7 bases at V and 5 bases at J, leaving 6 bases unmatched. There are 14 residues in the CDR3. The CDR3 sequence is CASTWTSGTNEQYF. Here the CDR3 DNA reads TGCGCCAGCACCTGGACTAGCGGGACAAACGAGCAGTACTTC.

This clonotype was recorded at least ten times. CDR3 in DNA: TGTGCCAGCAGCCCTGGGTCGGGGGGAGCCACAGATACGCAGTATTTT. This codes for CASSPGSGGATDTQYF. The chain is built from TRBV5-5 and TRBJ2-3, with 7 bases identical to TRBD2. The CDR3 consists of 16 residues. CDR1 SGHKS and CDR2 YYEKEE come from the germline V gene (reference sequence). With V trimmed by 4 bases and J by 2 bases, 10 bases remained unmatched.

This chain joins TRBV12-3 or TRBV12-4 and TRBJ1-5; 8 nucleotides agree with TRBD1. Trimming removed 5 bases from V and 3 bases from J; junction bases left unmatched: 3. This CDR3 is built from 14 residues. The CDR3 here is CASSADRVNQPQHF. The CDR3 DNA sequence: TGTGCCAGCAGTGCGGACAGGGTCAATCAGCCCCAGCATTTT.

This clonotype was detected only a few times. The CDR3 DNA sequence: TGTGCCAGCACCCGGGGACAGGTGGTCTACGAGCAGTACTTC. Its translation is CASTRGQVVYEQYF. The chain employs TRBV3-1 and TRBJ2-7; 8 positions match TRBD1. The CDR3 covers 14 residues. The ends lost 7 bases at V and 3 bases at J; junction bases unmatched: 8. CDR1 is LGHDT, CDR2 YNNKEL, per germline (reference sequence).

This chain connects TRBV12-3 or TRBV12-4 to TRBJ1-2; 7 bases are a match to TRBD1. V trimming: 9 bases; J trimming: 7 bases; junction bases outside the gene matches: 14. CDR3 length: 14 residues. This CDR3 reads CASSGGTVWGGYTF. The CDR3 DNA reads as TGTGCCAGTTCGGGGGGGACAGTGTGGGGTGGCTACACCTTC.

This clonotype was counted a few times. This chain uses TRBV5-1 with TRBJ1-1; TRBD1 might be the D (5 bases). This CDR3 comprises 14 residues. Trimming shortened V by 1 base and J by 3 bases, and 10 bases separated the two germline ends. Germline V CDR1 and CDR2: SGHRS, YFSETQ. The CDR3 sequence: CASSLRGADTEAFF. CDR3 bases: TGCGCCAGCAGCTTGCGGGGCGCTGACACTGAAGCTTTCTTT.

This sequence joins TRBV7-2 and TRBJ2-7, with D perhaps being TRBD1 or TRBD2 (5 bases each). The CDR3 covers 14 residues. Germline lookup yields CDR1 SGHTA and CDR2 FQGNSA. V lost 5 bases and J lost 0, with 11 bases in between. This CDR3 reads CASSRDGPSYEQYF. DNA for the CDR3: TGTGCCAGCAGCCGGGACGGTCCCTCCTACGAGCAGTACTTC. The whole variable domain, remainder taken from reference TRBV7-2 and TRBJ2-7, is GAGVSQSPSNKVTEKGKDVELRCDPISGHTALYWYRQSLGQGLEFLIYFQGNSAPDKSGLPSDRFSAERTGGSVSTLTIQRTQQEDSAVYLCASSRDGPSYEQYFGPGTRLTVT.

The rearrangement uses TRBV20-1 and TRBJ2-7; possibly TRBD1 for D (6 bases). Looked up from germline, CDR1 is DFQATT and CDR2 is SNEGSKA (reference sequence). Trimming took off 0 bases at V and 1 base at J, with 13 bases between the two ends. The CDR3 contains 15 residues. CDR3 DNA sequence: TGCAGTGCTAGAGATCCCTCCCAGGGGTCCTACGAGCAGTACTTC. Translated: CSARDPSQGSYEQYF.

This clonotype was picked up many times. The chain has TRBV27 and TRBJ2-3; the D gene could be TRBD1 or TRBD2 (6 bases each). Germline V gives CDR1 MNHEY, CDR2 SMNVEV (reference sequence). Deletions cut 9 bases from V and 1 base from J, with 17 bases between. The CDR3 has 15 amino acids. As DNA, the CDR3 is TGTGCCAGTTCCTTGGGGGGCCGGGGCACAGATACGCAGTATTTT. Amino acids: CASSLGGRGTDTQYF.

The V and J genes are TRBV6-5 and TRBJ2-1; 8 bases agree with TRBD1. Trimming at V came to 2 bases and at J to 6 bases, leaving 3 bases not matched to a gene. The CDR3 consists of 14 residues. In germline, CDR1 is MNHEY, CDR2 SVGAGI. CDR3 coding DNA: TGTGCCAGCAGTTACGACACAGGGGGCAATGAGCAGTTCTTC. Its protein is CASSYDTGGNEQFF.